What follows are 18 T cell receptor beta chains derived from one specimen sequenced in a study of beta chain features in type 1 diabetes. TCRB transcripts that were expressed got sequenced, as all of the isolated RNA had been reverse transcribed. TCRdb's table, derived via immunoSEQ multiplex PCR, lists solely in-frame clones and lacks some. This sample has 200,000 to 250,000 clones, with 25% to 30% found just once. The sequenced material came from central memory CD4+ T cells from blood. Every receptor here comes from a man younger than 40 in good health.

The sample holds a few counts of this clone. The rearrangement links TRBV29-1 to TRBJ2-1; D is unresolved. Per germline, CDR1 SQVTM and CDR2 ANQGSEA. Trimming shortened V by 7 bases and J by 7 bases, and 11 bases separated the two germline ends. The CDR3 spans 11 residues. The CDR3 DNA sequence: TGCAGCGGGCGTCGCGGAAATGAGCAGTTCTTC. It is translated as CSGRRGNEQFF.

V is TRBV11-2 and J is TRBJ2-1; unclear D gene. Trimming left V 5 bases short and J 9 bases short, with 23 bases between. Germline lookup yields CDR1 SGHAT and CDR2 FQNNGV. The CDR3 is made up of 16 amino acids. The CDR3 spells CASSHHQDPSVGEQFF. CDR3 in DNA: TGTGCCAGCAGCCACCACCAGGACCCAAGCGTGGGTGAGCAGTTCTTC.

This clone has only a few counts. The chain is built from TRBV10-3 and TRBJ1-5; 8 bases align to TRBD1. CDR1 ENHRY and CDR2 SYGVKD come from the germline V gene. Trimming removed 3 bases from V and 6 bases from J; junction bases left unmatched: 4. This CDR3 is 14 amino acids long. CDR3 region: CAISDDRGVQPQHF. The CDR3 DNA sequence: TGTGCCATCAGTGATGACAGGGGAGTTCAGCCCCAGCATTTT.

This clone has only a few counts. The chain has TRBV29-1 and TRBJ2-7, with D perhaps TRBD2 (5 bases). The CDR3 runs 12 residues. Looked up from germline, CDR1 is SQVTM and CDR2 is ANQGSEA. V was trimmed by 4 bases and J by 1 base, leaving 8 bases between them. The CDR3 loop reads CSVGEQSYEQYF. The CDR3 bases are TGCAGCGTTGGGGAGCAGTCCTACGAGCAGTACTTC.

The chain combines TRBV7-9 with TRBJ2-2; 14 nucleotides agree with TRBD2. CDR1 is SEHNR, CDR2 FQNEAQ, per germline (reference sequence). The CDR3 sequence is 15 residues long. V lost 9 bases and J lost 5; bases outside the gene matches: 5. The DNA for the CDR3 is TGTGCCAGTCCCCGGACTAGCGGGAGGACCGGGGAGCTGTTTTTT. It translates to CASPRTSGRTGELFF.

The chain joins TRBV7-4 to TRBJ2-4; no clear D gene. CDR1 and CDR2 from the germline V gene are SGHVT and SQSDAQ. There are 14 residues in the CDR3. Trimming took off 2 bases at V and 3 bases at J, with 8 bases between the two ends. Here the CDR3 reads CASSLSTRKNIQYF. CDR3 DNA: TGTGCCAGCAGCTTATCTACTCGCAAAAACATTCAGTACTTC.

The chain links TRBV19 to TRBJ2-1; D call uncertain. Trimming pared 5 bases from V and 3 bases from J, leaving 11 bases between. The CDR3 loop spans 14 amino acids. The germline V gene encodes CDR1 LNHDA and CDR2 SQIVND (reference sequence). The CDR3 DNA sequence: TGTGCCAGTAGTGGACCTCCTGGCTACAATGAGCAGTTCTTC. It specifies CASSGPPGYNEQFF.

The V and J genes are TRBV28 and TRBJ2-3; tentatively, D is TRBD2 (5 bases). V lost 8 bases and J lost 4, with 19 bases in between. CDR3 length: 15 residues. Germline CDR1 and CDR2: MDHEN and SYDVKM. The CDR3 protein is CASGQTRGMADTQYF. The CDR3, as DNA: TGTGCCAGCGGTCAGACCAGAGGGATGGCAGATACGCAGTATTTT. The variable domain in full, with the rest retrieved from reference TRBV28 and TRBJ2-3, is DVKVTQSSRYLVKRTGEKVFLECVQDMDHENMFWYRQDPGLGLRLIYFSYDVKMKEKGDIPEGYSVSREKKERFSLILESASTNQTSMYLCASGQTRGMADTQYFGPGTRLTVL.

This clone has a handful of counts. This chain joins TRBV7-6 and TRBJ2-1; D call uncertain. Germline CDR1 reads SGHVS; CDR2 reads FNYEAQ. V lost 5 bases, J lost 8 bases, and 13 bases lay in between. This CDR3 has 13 amino acids. CDR3 loop: CASSRGPGDEQFF. CDR3 DNA: TGTGCCAGCAGCCGCGGTCCTGGTGATGAGCAGTTCTTC.

The chain has TRBV14 and TRBJ2-4; no firm D call. V shed 2 bases and J shed 7 bases, with 12 bases lying between them. The CDR3 length is 14 residues. In germline, CDR1 is SGHDN, CDR2 FVKESK. This CDR3 is CASSQYGDLNIQYF. In DNA, the CDR3 is TGTGCCAGCAGCCAATATGGGGATTTGAACATTCAGTACTTC.

This clone has a count of ten or more. Within the sample, other DNA sequences also encode this same CDR3. This sequence joins TRBV18 and TRBJ1-2, with TRBD1 as a possible D gene (5 bases). Per germline, CDR1 KGHSH and CDR2 LQKENI. With 3 bases removed from V and 3 bases from J, the gap between germline ends came to 8 bases. This CDR3 region has 13 residues. CDR3 sequence: CASSPVGDYGYTF. The CDR3 DNA reads TGTGCCAGCTCACCTGTAGGGGACTATGGCTACACCTTC. Full variable domain (missing parts from reference TRBV18 and TRBJ1-2): NAGVMQNPRHLVRRRGQEARLRCSPMKGHSHVYWYRQLPEEGLKFMVYLQKENIIDESGMPKERFSAEFPKEGPSILRIQQVVRGDSAAYFCASSPVGDYGYTFGSGTRLTVV.

The chain is built from TRBV30 and TRBJ2-3; D may be TRBD1 (6 bases). This CDR3 is 13 amino acids long. V shed 2 bases and J shed 1 base, with 7 bases lying between them. Germline V lookup: CDR1 GTSNPN, CDR2 SVGIG (reference sequence). In DNA form, the CDR3 reads TGTGCCTGGAGTCGACAGGGCACAGATACGCAGTATTTT. Translation: CAWSRQGTDTQYF.

In this sample, this clone turned up a few times. The chain joins TRBV19 to TRBJ2-3; D is possibly TRBD1 or TRBD2 (5 bases each). This CDR3 has 13 residues. V gave up 7 bases and J gave up 0 bases, with 8 bases separating them. The germline V gene encodes CDR1 LNHDA and CDR2 SQIVND (reference sequence). CDR3 in DNA: TGTGCCAGTATTGGGGACAGCACAGATACGCAGTATTTT. Encoded protein: CASIGDSTDTQYF.

The J gene is TRBJ2-1, the V gene TRBV6-6, with 8 nucleotides matching TRBD2. CDR1 and CDR2 (germline): MNHNY, SVGAGI (reference sequence). V gave up 9 bases and J gave up 7 bases; unmatched junction bases: 8. The CDR3 totals 13 residues. The CDR3 DNA follows: TGTGCCAGTCGGGAGGGTGAGGTGAATGAGCAGTTCTTC. Its translation is CASREGEVNEQFF.

The rearrangement joins TRBV30 to TRBJ1-1, with D tentatively TRBD1 (5 bases). V gave up 3 bases and J gave up 11 bases, with 16 bases separating them. Germline values: CDR1 GTSNPN, CDR2 SVGIG (reference sequence). The CDR3 consists of 12 residues. CDR3 sequence reads: CAWRGGPGVAFF. The CDR3 DNA sequence: TGTGCCTGGAGAGGAGGACCGGGGGTGGCTTTCTTT.

The V and J genes are TRBV4-3 and TRBJ1-5; D might be TRBD1 (5 bases). With 0 bases removed from V and 0 bases from J, the gap between germline ends came to 15 bases. Germline assignment: CDR1 LGHNA and CDR2 YSLEER. The CDR3 consists of 18 residues. The CDR3 DNA sequence: TGCGCCAGCAGCCAAGATTATAGCGGGGCTGATAGCAATCAGCCCCAGCATTTT. Encoded protein: CASSQDYSGADSNQPQHF.

This clone has more than one count but fewer than ten. The chain uses TRBV2 and TRBJ2-1; the D call may be TRBD1 or TRBD2 (5 bases each). The V end was cut by 7 bases, the J end by 9 bases, with 10 bases between. Germline-derived CDR1 and CDR2 are SNHLY and FYNNEI. This CDR3 contains 11 residues. CDR3 loop: CASTQGREQFF. DNA of the CDR3: TGTGCCAGCACCCAGGGACGTGAGCAGTTCTTC.

The rearrangement uses TRBV12-2 and TRBJ1-1; the DNA was not compared with TRBD1, the D call given in the table. TRBV12-2 is assigned pseudogene status. This CDR3 is built from 16 residues. This chain's CDR3 is CASRLRTGHLNTEAFF. CDR3 DNA: TGTGCAAGTCGCTTGCGTACGGGACACTTGAACACTGAAGCTTTCTTT.